A single sample gave rise to the 32 T cell receptor beta chains below, sequenced in a study of somatic mutations in cytotoxic T cells in rheumatoid arthritis. Assay used: immunoSEQ multiplex PCR; TCRdb lists only in-frame clones, some missing. Of tens of thousands of clones in the sample, approximately 84% were seen once. The sample was CD8+ T cells sorted from blood. The receptor set was obtained from a middle-aged man in good health.

CDR3 sequence reads: CASSLTAMNTEAFF. CDR3 sequence (DNA): TGTGCCAGCAGTTTAACAGCCATGAACACTGAAGCTTTCTTT. The chain combines TRBV28 with TRBJ1-1; D is undetermined. V lost 2 bases, J lost 0 bases, and 7 bases lay in between. The CDR3 extends over 14 amino acids. The germline gives CDR1 MDHEN, CDR2 SYDVKM.

The V and J genes are TRBV29-1 and TRBJ2-2, with 7 nucleotides matching TRBD2. Germline-derived CDR1 and CDR2 are SQVTM and ANQGSEA. The CDR3 has 14 amino acids. V was clipped by 4 bases and J by 7 bases; unmatched bases: 9. The CDR3 nucleotides are TGCAGCGTTGTAGGGAGGGGAACGGGCGGGGAGCTGTTTTTT. Protein sequence: CSVVGRGTGGELFF.

The chain's CDR3 is CASSGALGFKTGELFF. The CDR3 coding sequence is TGTGCCAGCAGCGGTGCACTAGGATTCAAGACCGGGGAGCTGTTTTTT. The J gene is TRBJ2-2, the V gene TRBV13, with a possible D match to TRBD2 (5 bases). V was cut by 5 bases and J by 5 bases, with 18 bases left in between. The CDR3 runs 16 residues. From germline, CDR1 is PRHDT and CDR2 FYEKMQ (reference sequence).

The chain has TRBV12-2 and TRBJ2-7; no check of the table's D call, TRBD1, against the DNA was made. TRBV12-2 is a pseudogene locus. There are 16 residues in the CDR3. This chain's CDR3 is CASPYSTTGVTYEQYF. In nucleotides, the CDR3 is TGTGCAAGTCCCTATTCGACGACAGGGGTCACCTACGAGCAGTACTTC.

This chain links TRBV6-5 with TRBJ1-5; a weak D match, TRBD1 (6 bases). CDR1 and CDR2 from the germline V gene are MNHEY and SVGAGI. The CDR3 covers 14 residues. The germline V and J ends were trimmed by 7 bases and 4 bases, with 14 bases remaining between them. The CDR3 DNA is TGTGCCAGCACCCCCCGGGGGGCAAATCAGCCCCAGCATTTT. It encodes CASTPRGANQPQHF.

The chain's CDR3 is CASSLDADSGANVLTF. The CDR3 DNA reads TGCGCCAGCAGCTTGGACGCTGACTCTGGGGCCAACGTCCTGACTTTC. This chain uses TRBV5-1 with TRBJ2-6; no definite D call. With 0 bases removed from V and 0 bases from J, the gap between germline ends came to 7 bases. Germline V lookup: CDR1 SGHRS, CDR2 YFSETQ. This CDR3 is 16 amino acids long.

V is TRBV11-1 and J is TRBJ1-4; D is possibly TRBD1 (5 bases). The CDR3 has 17 amino acids. The germline V gene encodes CDR1 SGHAT and CDR2 FQDESV (reference sequence). Trimming shortened V by 4 bases and J by 7 bases, and 22 bases separated the two germline ends. CDR3 sequence: CASSSGPAPVMGEKLFF. The CDR3 DNA is TGTGCCAGCAGCTCGGGACCTGCGCCCGTGATGGGTGAAAAACTGTTTTTT.

DNA of the CDR3: TGTGCCAGCAGTTCCTACTTACAGGGTCCCGACGAGCAGTACTTC. Translation: CASSSYLQGPDEQYF. V usage is TRBV28 and J usage is TRBJ2-7; maybe TRBD1 (6 bases). The germline V gene has CDR1 MDHEN and CDR2 SYDVKM. The length of the CDR3 is 15 residues. The germline V and J ends were trimmed by 4 bases and 5 bases, with 18 bases remaining between them.

The chain combines TRBV19 with TRBJ2-2; 10 positions match TRBD2. This CDR3 is 17 amino acids long. With 3 bases clipped from V and 5 bases from J, the junction kept 9 bases outside the gene matches. The germline V gene has CDR1 LNHDA and CDR2 SQIVND (reference sequence). CDR3 bases: TGTGCCAGTAGTATGGGGGCTAGCGGGAGTTTTACCGGGGAGCTGTTTTTT. Translating it yields CASSMGASGSFTGELFF.

V is TRBV28 and J is TRBJ2-7; D is uncertain. This CDR3 has 15 amino acids. Trimming left V 4 bases short and J 4 bases short, with 17 bases between. CDR1 is MDHEN and CDR2 is SYDVKM in the germline V gene. CDR3 coding DNA: TGTGCCAGCAGTTCCGATCGGTTACCGTTTTACGAGCAGTACTTC. It yields the protein CASSSDRLPFYEQYF.

The chain carries TRBV28 and TRBJ2-7; 8 nucleotides line up with TRBD2. The CDR3 spans 14 residues. Germline-derived CDR1 and CDR2 are MDHEN and SYDVKM. The V gene end was trimmed by 2 bases and the J gene end by 0 bases; junction bases not matched to a gene: 0. In DNA form, the CDR3 reads TGTGCCAGCAGTTTACTAGCGGGCTCCTACGAGCAGTACTTC. This codes for CASSLLAGSYEQYF.

This sequence joins TRBV5-1 and TRBJ2-3; 9 positions match TRBD2. Germline CDR1 SGHRS, CDR2 YFSETQ. The CDR3 has 17 residues. V shed 0 bases and J 1 base; nucleotides not matched to a gene: 6. The CDR3 DNA reads TGCGCCAGCAGCTTGGGTAGTAGCGGGAGAGGCACAGATACGCAGTATTTT. It is translated as CASSLGSSGRGTDTQYF.

The chain links TRBV28 to TRBJ1-1; TRBD1 is a possible D gene (5 bases). Germline V gene sequence: CDR1 MDHEN, CDR2 SYDVKM. The CDR3 runs to 14 residues. The germline V and J ends were trimmed by 2 bases and 4 bases, with 11 bases remaining between them. CDR3 sequence (DNA): TGTGCCAGCAGTTTACAGGGTCTGGGCACTGAAGCTTTCTTT. Encoded protein: CASSLQGLGTEAFF.

The chain links TRBV6-1 to TRBJ1-2, with 7 bases aligning to TRBD1. The V and J ends lost 6 bases and 5 bases, in that order; junction bases with no gene match: 9. The CDR3 contains 14 residues. Germline loops: CDR1 MNHNS, CDR2 SASEGT. CDR3 sequence reads: CASSPGTESYGYTF. The CDR3, as DNA: TGTGCCAGCAGCCCCGGGACAGAGAGTTATGGCTACACCTTC.

The chain carries TRBV6-5 and TRBJ2-5, with 12 nucleotides matching TRBD2. Germline CDR1 reads MNHEY; CDR2 reads SVGAGI. The CDR3 runs to 16 residues. V trimming: 0 bases; J trimming: 8 bases; junction bases outside the gene matches: 7. The CDR3 sequence: CASSYSGLAGLHTQYF. Here the CDR3 DNA reads TGTGCCAGCAGTTACTCGGGACTAGCGGGCCTCCATACCCAGTACTTC.

The chain is built from TRBV20-1 and TRBJ2-7; D gene ambiguous. The CDR3 has 10 amino acids. From germline, CDR1 is DFQATT and CDR2 SNEGSKA (reference sequence). Trimming removed 4 bases at V and 5 bases at J, with 6 bases between. Written as DNA, the CDR3 is TGCAGTGCTAAGGAAAACGAGCAGTACTTC. Translation gives CSAKENEQYF.

The genes are TRBV27 and TRBJ2-7, with 7 bases lining up with TRBD2. The CDR3 has 15 residues. Germline V gene lookup returns CDR1 MNHEY and CDR2 SMNVEV (reference sequence). J gave up 0 bases and V 7 bases, and 9 bases lay outside the gene matches. CDR3 sequence (DNA): TGTGCCAGCACGGAACGCGGGAGCTACTCCTACGAGCAGTACTTC. Protein sequence: CASTERGSYSYEQYF.

This sequence joins TRBV10-1 and TRBJ2-3; tentatively, D is TRBD2 (5 bases). From germline, CDR1 is WNHNN and CDR2 SYGVQD (reference sequence). There are 14 residues in the CDR3. The V end was cut by 0 bases, the J end by 3 bases, with 7 bases between. The CDR3 spells CASSESRATDTQYF. The CDR3, as DNA: TGCGCCAGCAGTGAGTCGAGGGCAACAGATACGCAGTATTTT.

This sequence joins TRBV28 and TRBJ2-7; TRBD1 matches at 7 bases. V was clipped by 6 bases and J by 2 bases; unmatched bases: 10. The CDR3 runs to 15 residues. Germline assignment: CDR1 MDHEN and CDR2 SYDVKM. The DNA for the CDR3 is TGTGCCAGCAGCTACCGGGACAGAGATACCTACGAGCAGTACTTC. Translation gives CASSYRDRDTYEQYF.

This clone has only a few counts. The chain employs TRBV19 and TRBJ2-2; TRBD2 agrees at 14 bases. The CDR3 totals 20 residues. Unmatched junction bases numbered 14, after V lost 3 bases and J lost 5 bases. Germline V gene data show CDR1 as LNHDA and CDR2 as SQIVND (reference sequence). The CDR3 DNA sequence: TGTGCCAGTAGTATTAATCGCTCCGGGACTAGCGGGAGAAGGACCGGGGAGCTGTTTTTT. This sequence encodes CASSINRSGTSGRRTGELFF.

The rearrangement uses TRBV11-3 and TRBJ2-7; D assignment may be TRBD1 or TRBD2 (5 bases each). Looked up from germline, CDR1 is SGHNT and CDR2 is YENEEA. Trimming stripped 5 bases from V and 0 bases from J, with 11 bases between. The CDR3 runs 14 residues. The CDR3 region has the DNA TGTGCCAGCAGCCTACGGGACGGCTCCTACGAGCAGTACTTC. Residues: CASSLRDGSYEQYF.

The J gene is TRBJ2-2, the V gene TRBV7-8, with D hard to call. CDR3 length equals 14 residues. The germline gives CDR1 SGHVS, CDR2 FQNEAQ. V lost 4 bases and J lost 0, with 6 bases in between. CDR3 in DNA: TGTGCCAGCAGCTCCACAACGAACACCGGGGAGCTGTTTTTT. It translates to CASSSTTNTGELFF.

This clone has more than one count but fewer than ten. The CDR3 nucleotides read TGCGCCAGCAGCCAAGGGAGGGTAGGGTACGAGCAGTACTTC. Its translation: CASSQGRVGYEQYF. The chain is built from TRBV4-1 and TRBJ2-7; TRBD2 is a possible D gene (6 bases). Germline loops: CDR1 MGHRA, CDR2 YSYEKL. V was cut by 1 base and J by 4 bases, with 11 bases left in between. This CDR3 comprises 14 residues.

The CDR3 protein is CASTLPRGPQHF. Written as DNA, the CDR3 is TGTGCCAGCACCCTCCCCAGGGGACCCCAGCATTTT. V usage is TRBV28 and J usage is TRBJ1-5; tentative D call: TRBD1 (6 bases). Germline V lookup: CDR1 MDHEN, CDR2 SYDVKM. The V and J ends lost 7 bases and 10 bases respectively, with 14 bases between them. The CDR3 extends over 12 amino acids.

The gene calls are TRBV28 and TRBJ2-1, with TRBD1 identical over 9 bases. The CDR3 runs to 15 residues. V shed 3 bases, J shed 8 bases, and the junction held 8 bases outside the gene matches. Germline loops: CDR1 MDHEN, CDR2 SYDVKM. CDR3 loop: CASSFLRDRVDEQFF. CDR3 DNA sequence: TGTGCCAGCAGTTTCCTCCGGGACAGGGTCGATGAGCAGTTCTTC.

A single count supports this clone. In DNA form, the CDR3 reads TGTGCCAGCAGCCCGGGGGGGGGTCCTCCCACTTCCAATGAGCAGTTCTTC. Translation gives CASSPGGGPPTSNEQFF. This rearrangement joins TRBV9 to TRBJ2-1; 8 positions agree with TRBD2. Germline V gives CDR1 SGDLS, CDR2 YYNGEE. V shed 4 bases, J shed 6 bases, and the junction held 15 bases outside the gene matches. The CDR3 has 17 amino acids.

The rearrangement joins TRBV28 to TRBJ2-3; D may correspond to TRBD1 or TRBD2 (5 bases each). The CDR3 consists of 17 residues. Germline-derived CDR1 and CDR2 are MDHEN and SYDVKM. V lost 5 bases and J lost 6, with 24 bases in between. The CDR3, as DNA: TGTGCCAGCAGTCCCATCCCGGGACGTCTTGGCGCGGATACGCAGTATTTT. Translating gives CASSPIPGRLGADTQYF. Filled out from reference TRBV28 and TRBJ2-3, the complete variable domain reads DVKVTQSSRYLVKRTGEKVFLECVQDMDHENMFWYRQDPGLGLRLIYFSYDVKMKEKGDIPEGYSVSREKKERFSLILESASTNQTSMYLCASSPIPGRLGADTQYFGPGTRLTVL.

CDR3 DNA sequence: TGTGCCAGCAGCCAAGTGAGCCTATCAGATACGCAGTATTTT. Its protein is CASSQVSLSDTQYF. The chain joins TRBV4-2 to TRBJ2-3; D not certain. Germline V gene sequence: CDR1 LGHNA, CDR2 YNFKEQ. Trimming stripped 1 base from V and 4 bases from J, with 9 bases between. The CDR3 has 14 amino acids.

The chain is built from TRBV4-2 and TRBJ2-2; D gene uncertain. There are 14 residues in the CDR3. Trimming shortened V by 1 base and J by 1 base, and 4 bases separated the two germline ends. Germline V gene lookup returns CDR1 LGHNA and CDR2 YNFKEQ. The DNA of the CDR3 is TGTGCCAGCAGCCAAGCGCAGAACACCGGGGAGCTGTTTTTT. This codes for CASSQAQNTGELFF.

V is TRBV30 and J is TRBJ1-4, with 9 positions matching TRBD1. Germline-derived CDR1 and CDR2 are GTSNPN and SVGIG (reference sequence). This CDR3 region has 14 residues. With 5 bases clipped from V and 8 bases from J, the junction kept 9 bases outside the gene matches. For the CDR3, the DNA is TGTGCCTGGTCGAGACAGGGGGAATGGGAAAAACTGTTTTTT. Its translation is CAWSRQGEWEKLFF.

J is TRBJ2-2 and V is TRBV7-6; 7 bases match TRBD2. CDR3 size: 17 residues. Looked up from germline, CDR1 is SGHVS and CDR2 is FNYEAQ. The V gene end was trimmed by 2 bases and the J gene end by 0 bases; junction bases not matched to a gene: 6. The CDR3: CASSLLGGSSNTGELFF. The CDR3 bases are TGTGCCAGCAGCTTACTTGGCGGGAGCTCGAACACCGGGGAGCTGTTTTTT.

V gene TRBV5-1 combines with J gene TRBJ2-1; D not resolved. The CDR3 has 11 residues. Trimming took 5 bases from V and 5 from J, leaving 5 bases between them. Germline lookup yields CDR1 SGHRS and CDR2 YFSETQ. The CDR3 DNA follows: TGCGCCAGCAGGGGTGACAATGAGCAGTTCTTC. Translating it yields CASRGDNEQFF.